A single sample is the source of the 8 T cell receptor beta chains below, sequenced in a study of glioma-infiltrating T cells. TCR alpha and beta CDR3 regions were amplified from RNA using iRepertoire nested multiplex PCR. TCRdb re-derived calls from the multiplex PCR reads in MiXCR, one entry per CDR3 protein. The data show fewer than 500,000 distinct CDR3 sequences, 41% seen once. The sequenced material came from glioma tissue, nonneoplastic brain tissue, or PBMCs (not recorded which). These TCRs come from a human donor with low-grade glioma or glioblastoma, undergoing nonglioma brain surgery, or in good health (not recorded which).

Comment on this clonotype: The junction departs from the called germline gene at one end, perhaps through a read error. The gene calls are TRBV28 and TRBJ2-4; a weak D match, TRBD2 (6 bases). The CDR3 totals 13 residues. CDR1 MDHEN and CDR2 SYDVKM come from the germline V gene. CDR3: CASSSGMGGGECF. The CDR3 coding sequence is TGTGCCAGCAGCTCCGGGATGGGGGGTGGGGAGTGCTTC.

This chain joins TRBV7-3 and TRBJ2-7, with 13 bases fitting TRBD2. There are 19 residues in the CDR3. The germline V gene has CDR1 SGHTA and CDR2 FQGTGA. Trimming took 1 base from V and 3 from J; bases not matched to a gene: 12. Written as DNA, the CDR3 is TGTGCCAGCAGCTTAAGCGCGGGACTAGCGGGAAGTCCCATCTACGAGCAGTACTTC. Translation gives CASSLSAGLAGSPIYEQYF.

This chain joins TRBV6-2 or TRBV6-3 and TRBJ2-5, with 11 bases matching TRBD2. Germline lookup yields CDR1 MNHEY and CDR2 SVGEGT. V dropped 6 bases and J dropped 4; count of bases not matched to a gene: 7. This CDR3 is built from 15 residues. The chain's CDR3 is CASRRLLAGVETQYF. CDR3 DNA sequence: TGTGCCAGCAGAAGATTACTAGCGGGAGTAGAGACCCAGTACTTC.

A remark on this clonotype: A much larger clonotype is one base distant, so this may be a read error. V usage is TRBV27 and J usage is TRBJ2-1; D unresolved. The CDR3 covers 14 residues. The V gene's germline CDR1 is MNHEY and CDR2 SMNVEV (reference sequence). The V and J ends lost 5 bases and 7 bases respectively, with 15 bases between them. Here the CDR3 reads CASSDLKSQNEQFF. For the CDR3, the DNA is TGTGCCAGCAGTGATTTGAAGTCTCAGAATGAGCAGTTCTTC.

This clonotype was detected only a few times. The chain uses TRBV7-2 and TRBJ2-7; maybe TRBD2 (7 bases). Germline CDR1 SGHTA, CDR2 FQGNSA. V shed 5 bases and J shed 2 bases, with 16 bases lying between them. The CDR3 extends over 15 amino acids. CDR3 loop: CASSHLGGLTYEQYF. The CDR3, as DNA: TGTGCCAGCAGCCACTTAGGGGGACTAACCTACGAGCAGTACTTC.

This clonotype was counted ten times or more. CDR3 amino acids: CASKFGDTQYF. CDR3 nucleotides: TGTGCCAGCAAGTTTGGAGATACGCAGTATTTT. The chain combines TRBV27 with TRBJ2-3; D is undetermined. The CDR3 spans 11 residues. Germline V lookup: CDR1 MNHEY, CDR2 SMNVEV (reference sequence). The germline V and J ends were trimmed by 7 bases and 5 bases, with 7 bases remaining between them.

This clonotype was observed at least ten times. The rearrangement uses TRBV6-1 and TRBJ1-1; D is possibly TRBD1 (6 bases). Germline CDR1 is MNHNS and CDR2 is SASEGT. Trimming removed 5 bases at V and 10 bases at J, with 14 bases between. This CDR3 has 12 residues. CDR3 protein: CASSQPGRGAFF. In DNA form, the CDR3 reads TGTGCCAGCAGTCAGCCCGGCAGGGGAGCTTTCTTT.

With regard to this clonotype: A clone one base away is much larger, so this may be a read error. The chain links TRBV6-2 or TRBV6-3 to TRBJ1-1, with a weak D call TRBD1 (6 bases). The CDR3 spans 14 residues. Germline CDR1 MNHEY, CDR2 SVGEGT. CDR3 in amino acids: CASSGTIGGSSASF. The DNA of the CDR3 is TGTGCCAGCAGTGGTACCATTGGGGGCTCGTCGGCTTCCTTT.